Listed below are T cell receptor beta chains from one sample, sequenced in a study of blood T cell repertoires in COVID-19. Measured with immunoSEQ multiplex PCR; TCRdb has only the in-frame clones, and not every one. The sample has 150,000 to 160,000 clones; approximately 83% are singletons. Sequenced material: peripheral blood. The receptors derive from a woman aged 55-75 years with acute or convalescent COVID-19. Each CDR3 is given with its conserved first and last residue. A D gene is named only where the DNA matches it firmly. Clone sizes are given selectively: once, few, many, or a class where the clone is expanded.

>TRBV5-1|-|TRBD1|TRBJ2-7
TGCGCCAGCAGCTCCTCGGACAGGGCCCACGAGCAGTACTTC
CASSSSDRAHEQYF
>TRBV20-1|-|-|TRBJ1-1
TGCAGTGGAGAGGGCCACACTGAAGCTTTCTTT
CSGEGHTEAFF
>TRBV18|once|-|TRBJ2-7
TGTGCCAGCTCACCACAGGGGACATGGGAGCAGTACTTC
CASSPQGTWEQYF
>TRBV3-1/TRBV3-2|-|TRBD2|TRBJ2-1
TGTGCCAGCAGCCAAGGTCCTAGCGGTTCCTACAATGAGCAGTTCTTC
CASSQGPSGSYNEQFF
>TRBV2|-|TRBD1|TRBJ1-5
TGTGCCAGTAAAGGGACAGCGAGGGAGCCCCAGCATTTT
CASKGTAREPQHF
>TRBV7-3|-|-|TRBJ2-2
TGTGCCAGCAGCCCGCAATCCGGGAGCACCGGGGAGCTGTTTTTT
CASSPQSGSTGELFF
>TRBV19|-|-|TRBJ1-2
TGTGCCAGCAATCAGGGGTTGTATGGCTACACCTTC
CASNQGLYGYTF
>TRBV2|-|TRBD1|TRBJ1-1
TGTGCCACCGCGACAGGGGGGAACACTGAAGCTTTCTTT
CATATGGNTEAFF
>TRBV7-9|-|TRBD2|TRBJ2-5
TGTGCCAGCAGCCGAGTAGCGGGGCGGCAAGAGACCCAGTACTTC
CASSRVAGRQETQYF
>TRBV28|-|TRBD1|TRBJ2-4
TGTGCCAGCAGTTACCCAGGGGGTTCCAAAAACATTCAGTACTTC
CASSYPGGSKNIQYF
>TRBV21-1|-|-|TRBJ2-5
TGTGCCAGCAGTATGGGCAGCTTTAGAGAGACCCAGTACTTC
CASSMGSFRETQYF
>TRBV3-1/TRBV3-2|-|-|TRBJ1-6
TGTGCCAGCAGCCCCTCCCTAGCGAGCTCCTATAATTCACCCCTCCACTTT
CASSPSLASSYNSPLHF
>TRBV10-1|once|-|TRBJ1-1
TGCGCCAGCACCCAGGGTGAGAACACTGAAGCTTTCTTT
CASTQGENTEAFF
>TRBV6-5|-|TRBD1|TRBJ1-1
TGTGCCAGCGGAAGACAGGGCACCGGGGGAGCTTTCTTT
CASGRQGTGGAFF
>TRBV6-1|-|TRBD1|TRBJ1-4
TGTGCCAGCAGTGAAGGGACAGGGTCCTTCTCCCCTAATGAAAAACTGTTTTTT
CASSEGTGSFSPNEKLFF
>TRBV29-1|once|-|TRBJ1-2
TGCAGCGTTGAATCGGAGGAGTTGAACTATGGCTACACCTTC
CSVESEELNYGYTF
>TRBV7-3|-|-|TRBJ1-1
TGTGCCAGCAGCGTACAGGGTAACACTGAAGCTTTCTTT
CASSVQGNTEAFF
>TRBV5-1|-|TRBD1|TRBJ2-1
TGCGCCAGCAGCACAGGGGGCCTGAACAATGAGCAGTTCTTC
CASSTGGLNNEQFF
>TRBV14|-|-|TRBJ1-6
TGTGCCAGCAGCCGGAGTTCCTATAATTCACCCCTCCACTTT
CASSRSSYNSPLHF
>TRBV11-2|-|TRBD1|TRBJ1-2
TGTGCCAGCAGCCTGGGGGACAGAATGCTAGAGAACAACTATGGCTACACCTTC
CASSLGDRMLENNYGYTF
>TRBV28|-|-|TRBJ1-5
TGTGCCAGCGTTTGGAGGGCCCGCAATCAGCCCCAGCATTTT
CASVWRARNQPQHF
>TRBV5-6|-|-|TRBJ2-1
TGTGCCAGCAGCCAATATGAGGGAAGCTCCTACAATGAGCAGTTCTTC
CASSQYEGSSYNEQFF
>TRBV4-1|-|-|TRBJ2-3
TGCGCCAGCAGCCGGGAAGGAGGTGGGGGCGTAGATACGCAGTATTTT
CASSREGGGGVDTQYF
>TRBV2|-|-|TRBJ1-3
TGTGCCAGCAGCCAGGGGAATGGAAACACCATATATTTT
CASSQGNGNTIYF
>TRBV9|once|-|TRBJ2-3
TGTGCCAGCAGCGTAGATTCAGGAGATACGCAGTATTTT
CASSVDSGDTQYF
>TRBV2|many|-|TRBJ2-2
TGTGCCAGCAGTGTTATCCAGTACACCGGGGAGCTGTTTTTT
CASSVIQYTGELFF
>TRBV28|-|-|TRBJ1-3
TGTGCCAGCAGTTTAGAGAACTCTGGAAACACCATATATTTT
CASSLENSGNTIYF
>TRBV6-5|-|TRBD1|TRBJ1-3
TGTGCCAGCGCGGGACAGCCAGTCTCTGGAAACACCATATATTTT
CASAGQPVSGNTIYF
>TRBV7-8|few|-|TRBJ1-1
TGTGCCAGCAGCTTAGCGCTGGGGCGGATGAACACTGAAGCTTTCTTT
CASSLALGRMNTEAFF
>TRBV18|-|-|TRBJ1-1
TGTGCCAGCTCGGTCGACACAAGATTGAACACTGAAGCTTTCTTT
CASSVDTRLNTEAFF